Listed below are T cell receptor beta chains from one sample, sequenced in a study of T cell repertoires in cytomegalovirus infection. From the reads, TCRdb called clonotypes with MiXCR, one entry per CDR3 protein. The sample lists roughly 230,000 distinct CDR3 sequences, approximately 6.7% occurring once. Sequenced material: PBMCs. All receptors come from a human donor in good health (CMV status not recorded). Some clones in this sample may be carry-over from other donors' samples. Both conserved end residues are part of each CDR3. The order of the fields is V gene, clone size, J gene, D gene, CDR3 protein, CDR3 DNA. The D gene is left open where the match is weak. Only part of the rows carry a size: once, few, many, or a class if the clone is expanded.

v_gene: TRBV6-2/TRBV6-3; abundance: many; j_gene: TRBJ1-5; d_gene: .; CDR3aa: CASSYPHRGGRTRRDQPQHF; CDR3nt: TGTGCCAGCAGTTACCCGCACCGGGGGGGCCGAACGAGGAGAGATCAGCCCCAGCATTTT
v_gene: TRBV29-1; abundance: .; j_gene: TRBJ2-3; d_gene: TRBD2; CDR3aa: CSSSGAVADTQYF; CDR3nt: TGCAGCTCTAGCGGGGCAGTGGCAGATACGCAGTATTTT
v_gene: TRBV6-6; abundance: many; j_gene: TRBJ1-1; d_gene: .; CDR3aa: CASSLSGERRNTEAFF; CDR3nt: TGTGCCAGCAGCCTCTCCGGGGAGAGAAGAAACACTGAAGCTTTCTTT
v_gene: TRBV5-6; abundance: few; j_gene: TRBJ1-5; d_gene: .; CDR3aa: CASSLAGRPNQPQHF; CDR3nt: TGTGCCAGCAGCTTGGCAGGCCGGCCCAATCAGCCCCAGCATTTT
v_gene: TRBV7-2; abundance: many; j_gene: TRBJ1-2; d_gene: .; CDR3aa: CASSLLQGGGYGYTF; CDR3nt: TGTGCCAGCAGCTTACTACAGGGAGGCGGCTATGGCTACACCTTC
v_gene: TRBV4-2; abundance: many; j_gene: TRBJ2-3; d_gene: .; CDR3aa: CASSPLDVSRTDTQYF; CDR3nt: TGTGCCAGCAGCCCCTTGGACGTTAGTCGCACAGATACGCAGTATTTT
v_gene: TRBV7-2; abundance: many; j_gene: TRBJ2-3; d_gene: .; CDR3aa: CASSFRGLTDTQYF; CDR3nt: TGTGCCAGCAGCTTTCGGGGACTCACAGATACGCAGTATTTT
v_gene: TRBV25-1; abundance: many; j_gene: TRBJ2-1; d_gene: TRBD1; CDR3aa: CASSEYLGQGVGEQFF; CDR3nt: TGTGCCAGCAGTGAATATTTGGGACAGGGGGTGGGTGAGCAGTTCTTC
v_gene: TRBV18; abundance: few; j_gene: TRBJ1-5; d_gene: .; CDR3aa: CASSPEPLLKHF; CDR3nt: TGTGCCAGCTCACCCGAGCCTCTACTAAAGCATTTT
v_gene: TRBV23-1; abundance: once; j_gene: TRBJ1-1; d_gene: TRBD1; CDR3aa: CASRTNPQGDAEAFF; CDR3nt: TGCGCCAGCAGGACCAACCCACAGGGGGACGCTGAAGCTTTCTTT
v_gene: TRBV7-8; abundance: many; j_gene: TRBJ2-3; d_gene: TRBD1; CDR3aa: CASSAWTGGEDTQYF; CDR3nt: TGTGCCAGCAGCGCCTGGACAGGGGGTGAGGATACGCAGTATTTT
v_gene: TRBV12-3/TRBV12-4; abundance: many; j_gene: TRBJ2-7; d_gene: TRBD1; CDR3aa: CASSWYRGYEQYF; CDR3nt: TGTGCCAGCAGTTGGTACAGGGGATACGAGCAGTACTTC
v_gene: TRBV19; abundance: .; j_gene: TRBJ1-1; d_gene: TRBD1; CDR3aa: CASSVDRGVTEAFF; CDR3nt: TGTGCCAGTAGTGTCGACAGGGGAGTCACTGAAGCTTTCTTT
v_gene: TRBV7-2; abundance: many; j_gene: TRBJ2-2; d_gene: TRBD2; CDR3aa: CASRPQWRGAGGELFF; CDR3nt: TGTGCCAGCAGGCCCCAGTGGCGGGGGGCTGGCGGGGAGCTGTTTTTT
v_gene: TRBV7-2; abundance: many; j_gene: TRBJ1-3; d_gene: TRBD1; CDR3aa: CASNQQGGSGNTIYF; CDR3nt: TGTGCCAGCAACCAACAGGGGGGCTCTGGAAACACCATATATTTT
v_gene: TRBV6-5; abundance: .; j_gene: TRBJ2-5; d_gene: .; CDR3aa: CASSYSSIGETQYF; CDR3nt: TGTGCCAGCAGTTACTCGAGCATTGGCGAGACCCAGTACTTC
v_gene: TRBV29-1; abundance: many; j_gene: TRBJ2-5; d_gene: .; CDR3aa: CSVEDRVRKYQETQYF; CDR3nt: TGCAGCGTTGAAGACCGGGTACGAAAATATCAAGAGACCCAGTACTTC
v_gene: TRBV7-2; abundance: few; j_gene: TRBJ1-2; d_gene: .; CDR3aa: CASSFDLYRGYTF; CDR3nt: TGTGCCAGCAGTTTTGACCTGTACCGTGGCTACACCTTC
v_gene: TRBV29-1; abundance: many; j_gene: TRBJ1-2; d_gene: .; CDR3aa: CSVGEDYGYTF; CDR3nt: TGCAGCGTTGGGGAGGACTATGGCTACACCTTC
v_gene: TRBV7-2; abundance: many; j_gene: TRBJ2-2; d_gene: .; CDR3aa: CASSSGRGARNTGELFF; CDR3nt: TGTGCCAGCAGCTCGGGCCGGGGGGCCAGGAACACCGGGGAGCTGTTTTTT
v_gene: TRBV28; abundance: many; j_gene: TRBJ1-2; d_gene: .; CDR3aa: CASSHGSGPPGHGYTF; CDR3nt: TGTGCCAGCAGTCATGGATCGGGCCCTCCCGGTCATGGCTACACCTTC
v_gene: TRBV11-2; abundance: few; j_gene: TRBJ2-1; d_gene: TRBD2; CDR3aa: CASSSQLVAGGRYNEQFF; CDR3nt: TGTGCCAGCAGCTCCCAGTTGGTCGCGGGAGGAAGATACAATGAGCAGTTCTTC
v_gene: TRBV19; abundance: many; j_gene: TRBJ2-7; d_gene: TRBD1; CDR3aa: CASSPPRQGMNEQYF; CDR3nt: TGTGCCAGTAGTCCACCTCGACAGGGGATGAACGAGCAGTACTTC
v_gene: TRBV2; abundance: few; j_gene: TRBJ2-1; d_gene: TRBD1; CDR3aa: CASLRGTAYNEQFF; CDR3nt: TGTGCCAGCCTTAGGGGGACAGCGTACAATGAGCAGTTCTTC
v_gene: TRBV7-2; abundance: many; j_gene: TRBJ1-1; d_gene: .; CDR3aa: CASSLVGQSRRAFF; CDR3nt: TGTGCCAGCAGCTTAGTTGGGCAGTCCCGACGTGCTTTCTTT
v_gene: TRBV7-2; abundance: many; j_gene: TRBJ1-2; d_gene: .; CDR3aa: CASSLGYTNYGYTF; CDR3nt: TGTGCCAGCAGCTTAGGATATACTAACTATGGCTACACCTTC
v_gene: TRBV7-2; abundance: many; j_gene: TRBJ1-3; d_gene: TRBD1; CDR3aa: CASSSRLQNRGGAGNTIYF; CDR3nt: TGTGCCAGCAGCTCTCGGCTCCAGAACAGGGGGGGAGCTGGAAACACCATATATTTT
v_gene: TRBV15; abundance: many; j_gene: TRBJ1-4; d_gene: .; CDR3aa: CATSRDGFGEKLFF; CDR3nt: TGTGCCACCAGCAGAGATGGGTTTGGTGAAAAACTGTTTTTT
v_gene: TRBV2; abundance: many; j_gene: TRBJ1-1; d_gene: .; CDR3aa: CASTPTVGWNTEAFF; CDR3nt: TGTGCCAGCACCCCGACAGTGGGGTGGAACACTGAAGCTTTCTTT
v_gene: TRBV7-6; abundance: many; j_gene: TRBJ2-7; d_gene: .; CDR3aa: CASSFRSGQRLEQYF; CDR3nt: TGTGCCAGCAGCTTTAGAAGTGGACAGCGCTTAGAGCAGTACTTC
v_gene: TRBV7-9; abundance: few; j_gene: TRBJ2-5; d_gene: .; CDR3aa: CASSLGGPPSGTQYF; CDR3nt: TGTGCCAGCAGCTTAGGGGGACCCCCTTCGGGGACCCAGTACTTC
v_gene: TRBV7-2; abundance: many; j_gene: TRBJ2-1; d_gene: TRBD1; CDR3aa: CASSPRQGADNEQFF; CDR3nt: TGTGCCAGCAGCCCACGACAGGGGGCGGACAATGAGCAGTTCTTC
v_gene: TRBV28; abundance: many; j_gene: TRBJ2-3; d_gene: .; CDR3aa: CASGSSWGAYGKKSADTQYF; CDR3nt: TGTGCCAGCGGATCAAGTTGGGGAGCTTATGGGAAGAAAAGCGCAGATACGCAGTATTTT